The 19 T cell receptor beta chains below come from one sample, sequenced in a study of cytomegalovirus exposure and HLA in healthy donors. The PCR was carried out with 60 Vbeta primers and 13 Jbeta primers. Generated by immunoSEQ multiplex PCR, the TCRdb table keeps only in-frame clones and is missing some. The sample contains 90,000 or so clones, 69% of which appear only once. The source material was PBMCs. These receptors were taken from a man between 50 and 59 years old in good health and CMV-seronegative.

This chain links TRBV10-3 with TRBJ1-5; the D is unclear. The germline gives CDR1 ENHRY, CDR2 SYGVKD. The CDR3 covers 16 residues. Trimming pared 3 bases from V and 0 bases from J, leaving 12 bases between. CDR3 in DNA: TGTGCCATCAGTGAAACAGCCTTCTTTAGCAATCAGCCCCAGCATTTT. Translated, it gives CAISETAFFSNQPQHF.

Here the CDR3 DNA reads TGTGCCAGCAGCGCGGGACAGACTAACTATGGCTACACCTTC. Its translation is CASSAGQTNYGYTF. This chain connects TRBV5-4 to TRBJ1-2, with 7 bases identical to TRBD1. V gave up 4 bases and J gave up 0 bases; unmatched junction bases: 3. Per the germline V gene, CDR1 is SGHNT and CDR2 is YYREEE (reference sequence). CDR3 length: 14 residues.

J is TRBJ1-2 and V is TRBV19; the D gene is possibly TRBD1 (6 bases). The V gene lost 1 base and the J gene lost 2 bases, with 11 bases spanning the gap. Germline lookup yields CDR1 LNHDA and CDR2 SQIVND (reference sequence). The CDR3 consists of 15 residues. The CDR3 bases are TGTGCCAGTAGTATAGGATACAGGGAGAACTATGGCTACACCTTC. It encodes CASSIGYRENYGYTF.

This sequence joins TRBV9 and TRBJ2-1, with 12 bases that match TRBD2. CDR1 is SGDLS, CDR2 YYNGEE, per germline. The CDR3 totals 16 residues. V gave up 2 bases and J gave up 7 bases; unmatched junction bases: 7. CDR3 in amino acids: CASSVPLAGGINEQFF. The CDR3 DNA follows: TGTGCCAGCAGCGTCCCACTAGCGGGGGGTATTAATGAGCAGTTCTTC.

This clone occurred many times. The chain carries TRBV6-5 and TRBJ1-3; no clear D gene. The CDR3 loop spans 14 amino acids. Germline assignment: CDR1 MNHEY and CDR2 SVGAGI. Trimming cost V 10 bases and J 1 base, with 14 bases left between them. CDR3 amino acids: CAKWSGESGNTIYF. CDR3 DNA sequence: TGTGCCAAGTGGTCTGGAGAGTCTGGAAACACCATATATTTT.

This clone was detected a few times. V and J are TRBV4-3 and TRBJ1-4; 12 bases agree with TRBD1. The CDR3 is made up of 17 amino acids. CDR1 and CDR2 (germline): LGHNA, YSLEER. J was trimmed by 6 bases and V by 0 bases; bases with no gene match: 5. This CDR3 is CASSQEGTGGPDEKLFF. In DNA, the CDR3 is TGCGCCAGCAGCCAAGAGGGGACAGGGGGCCCCGATGAAAAACTGTTTTTT.

The rearrangement joins TRBV4-1 to TRBJ2-7, with D hard to call. Germline CDR1 MGHRA, CDR2 YSYEKL. The V end lost 4 bases, the J end lost 2 bases, and 9 bases lay between the germline ends. The CDR3 loop spans 13 amino acids. In DNA form, the CDR3 reads TGCGCCAGCAGCCTACAAGTTACCTACGAGCAGTACTTC. Protein sequence: CASSLQVTYEQYF.

The chain recombines TRBV7-3 with TRBJ2-1; TRBD2 agrees at 9 bases. The CDR3 is 15 residues long. J was trimmed by 9 bases and V by 4 bases; bases with no gene match: 10. CDR1 is SGHTA and CDR2 is FQGTGA in the germline V gene. The CDR3 here is CASSSAGGPNAEQFF. CDR3 nucleotides: TGTGCCAGCAGCTCCGCGGGGGGGCCGAACGCTGAGCAGTTCTTC.

The chain employs TRBV2 and TRBJ1-3; 8 nucleotides line up with TRBD1. CDR1 and CDR2 from the germline V gene are SNHLY and FYNNEI. CDR3 length: 15 residues. The ends lost 5 bases at V and 4 bases at J; junction bases unmatched: 7. The CDR3 loop is CASSLTGGVGNTIYF. CDR3 sequence (DNA): TGTGCCAGCAGTCTCACAGGGGGTGTAGGAAACACCATATATTTT. The full variable domain, completed using reference TRBV2 and TRBJ1-3, is EPEVTQTPSHQVTQMGQEVILRCVPISNHLYFYWYRQILGQKVEFLVSFYNNEISEKSEIFDDQFSVERPDGSNFTLKIRSTKLEDSAMYFCASSLTGGVGNTIYFGEGSWLTVV.

This clone has just one count. The genes are TRBV14 and TRBJ2-3; 7 bases agree with TRBD2. Germline lookup yields CDR1 SGHDN and CDR2 FVKESK. The CDR3 loop spans 17 amino acids. V trimming: 2 bases; J trimming: 2 bases; junction bases outside the gene matches: 10. CDR3 bases: TGTGCCAGCAGCCAATGGGCAGCGGGGATGTCCACAGATACGCAGTATTTT. This translates into CASSQWAAGMSTDTQYF.

The CDR3 DNA is TGCAGCGTTGAGGCGGGTAGCGGGAGCCGAGAGACCCAGTACTTC. This codes for CSVEAGSGSRETQYF. The J gene is TRBJ2-5, the V gene TRBV29-1; 9 nucleotides agree with TRBD2. The germline V gene encodes CDR1 SQVTM and CDR2 ANQGSEA. V shed 3 bases, J shed 4 bases, and the junction held 9 bases outside the gene matches. The length of the CDR3 is 15 residues. Supplemented by reference TRBV29-1 and TRBJ2-5, the full variable domain reads SAVISQKPSRDICQRGTSLTIQCQVDSQVTMMFWYRQQPGQSLTLIATANQGSEATYESGFVIDKFPISRPNLTFSTLTVSNMSPEDSSIYLCSVEAGSGSRETQYFGPGTRLLVL.

Remarks on this clone: Its ends do not fully match the called genes, so a read error is possible. V gene TRBV7-7 combines with J gene TRBJ2-2; 7 bases match TRBD1. CDR3 length: 15 amino acids. Per germline, CDR1 SSHAT and CDR2 FNYEAQ (reference sequence). The CDR3, as DNA: TGTGCTAGCAGCCCTCACAGGGGGAACACCGGGGAGCTGTTTTTT. Translation: CASSPHRGNTGELFF. The whole variable domain, remainder taken from reference TRBV7-7 and TRBJ2-2, is GAGVSQSPRYKVTKRGQDVTLRCDPISSHATLYWYQQALGQGPEFLTYFNYEAQPDKSGLPSDRFSAERPEGSISTLTIQRTEQRDSAMYRCASSPHRGNTGELFFGEGSRLTVL.

The chain recombines TRBV15 with TRBJ2-2; 7 bases fit TRBD2. The trim removed 0 bases at V and 0 bases at J, leaving 1 base unmatched. Germline CDR1 reads LNHNV; CDR2 reads YYDKDF (reference sequence). The CDR3 is made up of 16 amino acids. CDR3 sequence (DNA): TGTGCCACCAGCAGAGACACTAGCGCGAACACCGGGGAGCTGTTTTTT. It yields the protein CATSRDTSANTGELFF.

This clone occurred once. The chain combines TRBV6-1 with TRBJ1-4, with 10 bases fitting TRBD1. This CDR3 contains 15 residues. The V gene end was trimmed by 4 bases and the J gene end by 3 bases; junction bases not matched to a gene: 2. The germline V gene encodes CDR1 MNHNS and CDR2 SASEGT. This CDR3 reads CASSGDRGPNEKLFF. CDR3 in DNA: TGTGCCAGCAGTGGGGACAGGGGTCCTAATGAAAAACTGTTTTTT.

This clone was recorded a few times. This likely comes from a read error, as the CDR3 has no conserved phenylalanine or tryptophan at its end. The J gene is TRBJ1-1, the V gene TRBV6-5, with 7 positions matching TRBD1. There are 13 residues in the CDR3. The V gene end was trimmed by 6 bases and the J gene end by 6 bases; junction bases not matched to a gene: 7. Germline V gene sequence: CDR1 MNHEY, CDR2 SVGAGI. The CDR3 spells CASRGEGASEAFV. The CDR3 DNA sequence: TGTGCCAGCAGGGGAGAGGGGGCTTCTGAAGCTTTCGTT.

The rearrangement joins TRBV9 to TRBJ2-6; D remains unclear. Trimming shortened V by 4 bases and J by 2 bases, and 4 bases separated the two germline ends. This CDR3 spans 13 amino acids. Per germline, CDR1 SGDLS and CDR2 YYNGEE. The CDR3 loop is CASSLTGANVLTF. The CDR3 DNA is TGTGCCAGCAGCCTAACTGGGGCCAACGTCCTGACTTTC.

Of note for this clone: One end of the junction is discordant with germline, which a read error may explain. The gene calls are TRBV5-1 and TRBJ2-3; 7 bases map to TRBD2. This CDR3 spans 16 amino acids. The germline CDR1 and CDR2 sequences are SGHRS and YFSETQ. The CDR3 DNA is TGCGCCAGCACCTTGGGTGGGGGGGGACCGGCAGATACGCAGTATTTT. It translates to CASTLGGGGPADTQYF.

With regard to this clone: In this CDR3 the conserved last residue, phenylalanine or tryptophan, is missing, so a read error is likely. The limits of the CDR3 on the DNA are not certain, so only TCRdb's listed CDR3 is given. The chain uses TRBV4-1 and TRBJ1-2; no DNA check was done on the table's D call, TRBD1. The germline V gene encodes CDR1 MGHRA and CDR2 YSYEKL. Counting both end residues, the CDR3 totals 15 amino acids. CDR3 region: CASSPRTGGNYGYTV.

The sample holds one count of this clone. The chain links TRBV6-5 to TRBJ1-6; D remains unclear. The CDR3 consists of 16 residues. Germline V CDR1 and CDR2: MNHEY, SVGAGI. Trimming removed 1 base from V and 14 bases from J, with 21 bases in between. The CDR3 DNA is TGTGCCAGCAGTTACTTGGGCGTTCGCCCCTTAATCGCCCTCCACTTT. Encoded protein: CASSYLGVRPLIALHF.